The 29 T cell receptor beta chains below all came from one sample that was sequenced in a study of read filtering for tumor transcriptome and immune sequencing. Molecular barcoded adaptors covering alpha/delta and beta/gamma chains were used on approximately 400 ng RNA. TCRdb re-analysed the reads in MiXCR, keeping a single row per CDR3 protein. The data contain fewer than 90,000 distinct CDR3 sequences, approximately 13% of them singletons. The specimen sequenced was a population of CD138-negative cells sorted from bone marrow. All receptors come from a donor over 35 with multiple myeloma.

This clonotype was seen at least ten times. This rearrangement joins TRBV2 to TRBJ2-7; 10 bases map to TRBD2. Germline V gene sequence: CDR1 SNHLY, CDR2 FYNNEI. The CDR3 consists of 12 residues. Losses at the gene ends were 6 bases for V and 6 bases for J; bases not matched to a gene: 2. The CDR3 is CASRGLALEQYF. CDR3 nucleotides: TGTGCCAGCAGGGGACTAGCGCTCGAGCAGTACTTC.

Many counts were recorded for this clonotype. The rearrangement joins TRBV11-2 to TRBJ2-3; 9 bases line up with TRBD1. The V segment lost 7 bases and the J segment 3 bases; nucleotides outside the gene matches: 14. Germline loops: CDR1 SGHAT, CDR2 FQNNGV. The CDR3 loop spans 17 amino acids. DNA of the CDR3: TGTGCCAGCACTATTCGAACCGGGACAGGGTCGACAGATACGCAGTATTTT. Protein sequence: CASTIRTGTGSTDTQYF.

The chain has TRBV4-1 and TRBJ2-1; 16 bases fit TRBD2. J lost 4 bases, V lost 0 bases, and 3 bases had no gene match. Germline values: CDR1 MGHRA, CDR2 YSYEKL. The CDR3 is 18 amino acids. Here the CDR3 DNA reads TGCGCCAGCAGCCAAGACGGGGGACTAGCGGGAGGGTACAATGAGCAGTTCTTC. Its protein is CASSQDGGLAGGYNEQFF.

This clonotype came up a few times. The chain recombines TRBV11-3 with TRBJ1-1, with D unresolved. Germline CDR1 and CDR2: SGHNT and YENEEA. Trimming shortened V by 2 bases and J by 9 bases, and 13 bases separated the two germline ends. There are 13 residues in the CDR3. The CDR3 region has the DNA TGTGCCAGCAGCTTATCTTCGGTAGCAAAAGCTTTCTTT. Translated: CASSLSSVAKAFF.

Comments on this clonotype: The conserved closing phenylalanine or tryptophan is absent in this CDR3, likely reflecting a read error. The chain is built from TRBV7-9 and TRBJ1-5; D is unclear. The CDR3 runs to 15 residues. V lost 5 bases and J lost 1, with 12 bases in between. CDR1 and CDR2 from the germline V gene are SEHNR and FQNEAQ (reference sequence). The CDR3, as DNA: TGTGCCAGCAGCCGTGGGATGGGCAGCAATCAGCCCCAGCATTCT. Protein sequence: CASSRGMGSNQPQHS.

This clonotype was found many times. The DNA for the CDR3 is TGTGCCAGCAGTCCGGGTTACTCAAGCTCCTACGAGCAGTACTTC. It encodes CASSPGYSSSYEQYF. V usage is TRBV28 and J usage is TRBJ2-7; D gene uncertain. V dropped 5 bases and J dropped 0 bases, with 14 bases sitting between them. The CDR3 loop spans 15 amino acids. Germline CDR1 is MDHEN and CDR2 is SYDVKM. Full variable domain (rest looked up from reference TRBV28 and TRBJ2-7): DVKVTQSSRYLVKRTGEKVFLECVQDMDHENMFWYRQDPGLGLRLIYFSYDVKMKEKGDIPEGYSVSREKKERFSLILESASTNQTSMYLCASSPGYSSSYEQYFGPGTRLTVT.

This clonotype was found many times. V is TRBV28 and J is TRBJ2-3; D is unclear. Trimming left V 4 bases short and J 4 bases short, with 6 bases between. This CDR3 contains 12 residues. The germline V gene encodes CDR1 MDHEN and CDR2 SYDVKM. In DNA form, the CDR3 reads TGTGCCAGCAGTTCAGTGGCAGATACGCAGTATTTT. Amino acid sequence: CASSSVADTQYF. The full variable domain, rest sourced from reference TRBV28 and TRBJ2-3, is DVKVTQSSRYLVKRTGEKVFLECVQDMDHENMFWYRQDPGLGLRLIYFSYDVKMKEKGDIPEGYSVSREKKERFSLILESASTNQTSMYLCASSSVADTQYFGPGTRLTVL.

This clonotype was seen repeatedly, ten times or more. The chain combines TRBV7-2 with TRBJ1-5, with TRBD1 as a possible D gene (5 bases). V was clipped by 1 base and J by 7 bases, with 11 bases between them. The CDR3 consists of 14 residues. Germline CDR1 SGHTA, CDR2 FQGNSA. The CDR3 DNA follows: TGTGCCAGCAGCTTAGGGGCAGGGAAACAGCCCCAGCATTTT. Its translation is CASSLGAGKQPQHF.

This clonotype came up many times. The chain uses TRBV20-1 and TRBJ2-5, with a possible D match to TRBD1 (5 bases). The germline gives CDR1 DFQATT, CDR2 SNEGSKA (reference sequence). Trimming removed 4 bases from V and 2 bases from J, with 5 bases in between. The CDR3 runs to 11 residues. CDR3 in amino acids: CSAKGQETQYF. The CDR3 nucleotides read TGCAGTGCTAAGGGGCAAGAGACCCAGTACTTC.

Comment on this clonotype: Since the CDR3 does not end with the conserved phenylalanine or tryptophan, this likely comes from a read error. This rearrangement joins TRBV11-3 to TRBJ1-2; 9 bases map to TRBD1. Germline CDR1 SGHNT, CDR2 YENEEA. The CDR3 consists of 15 residues. The V and J ends lost 4 bases and 4 bases, in that order; junction bases with no gene match: 7. The CDR3 sequence: CASSSRGQGGYGYTL. The CDR3, as DNA: TGTGCCAGCAGCTCCCGGGGACAGGGCGGCTATGGCTACACCCTC.

This clonotype showed up many times. The gene calls are TRBV20-1 and TRBJ2-7; 11 bases are a match to TRBD2. The CDR3 consists of 14 residues. CDR1 and CDR2 (germline): DFQATT, SNEGSKA (reference sequence). V shed 3 bases and J 3 bases; nucleotides not matched to a gene: 4. The CDR3 loop reads CSASPTSGSYEQYF. DNA for the CDR3: TGCAGTGCTAGCCCCACTAGCGGGAGCTACGAGCAGTACTTC.

This clonotype came up many times. A read error may explain this, as a much larger clone is one base away. The CDR3 here is CSVRDWFNGQFF. In DNA, the CDR3 is TGCAGCGTTAGGGACTGGTTCAATGGGCAGTTCTTC. This chain connects TRBV29-1 to TRBJ2-1; weak D call: TRBD2 (6 bases). Germline V gene data show CDR1 as SQVTM and CDR2 as ANQGSEA. There are 12 residues in the CDR3.

This chain connects TRBV5-5 to TRBJ1-2, with D unclear. The germline V gene has CDR1 SGHKS and CDR2 YYEKEE (reference sequence). The V gene lost 6 bases and the J gene lost 0 bases, with 12 bases spanning the gap. The CDR3 consists of 14 residues. DNA for the CDR3: TGTGCCAGCAATTTGGGATCGGCTAACTATGGCTACACCTTC. Translating it yields CASNLGSANYGYTF.

This clonotype was observed at least ten times. V usage is TRBV29-1 and J usage is TRBJ2-5; D may be TRBD2 (6 bases). Trimming took off 6 bases at V and 3 bases at J, with 14 bases between the two ends. The CDR3 runs 13 residues. Germline CDR1 SQVTM, CDR2 ANQGSEA. The CDR3 coding sequence is TGCAGCGTCGCTGCCGGGAGAAAAGAGACCCAGTACTTC. Protein sequence: CSVAAGRKETQYF.

Ten or more counts support this clonotype. The CDR3 reads CAWSGGGGTEAFF. The DNA of the CDR3 is TGTGCCTGGAGTGGCGGGGGAGGGACTGAAGCTTTCTTT. The chain links TRBV30 to TRBJ1-1, with D possibly TRBD1 on 5 matching bases. The germline V gene has CDR1 GTSNPN and CDR2 SVGIG (reference sequence). CDR3 length: 13 residues. V shed 1 base and J shed 5 bases, with 11 bases lying between them.

This clonotype was counted at least ten times. This chain links TRBV27 with TRBJ2-7; 8 bases agree with TRBD1. The CDR3 runs to 13 residues. CDR1 and CDR2 from the germline V gene are MNHEY and SMNVEV (reference sequence). The V segment lost 8 bases and the J segment 1 base; nucleotides outside the gene matches: 4. In DNA, the CDR3 is TGTGCCAGCCAAAGGGACAGGTCCTACGAGCAGTACTTC. Its protein is CASQRDRSYEQYF.

Remarks on this clonotype: A much more abundant neighbour one base away suggests this may be a read error. V usage is TRBV28 and J usage is TRBJ2-4; TRBD1 matches 7 bases. There are 13 residues in the CDR3. In germline, CDR1 is MDHEN, CDR2 SYDVKM. The CDR3 region is CASSKGAENVQYF. CDR3 nucleotides: TGTGCCAGCAGTAAGGGGGCGGAAAACGTTCAGTACTTC.

This clonotype turned up a few times. The chain joins TRBV12-3 or TRBV12-4 to TRBJ2-7; TRBD2 agrees at 10 bases. This CDR3 is 15 amino acids long. The trim removed 6 bases at V and 4 bases at J, leaving 9 bases unmatched. CDR3 nucleotide sequence: TGTGCCAGCAGCCAAGGGGATAGCGGGAGGTACGAGCAGTACTTC. Residues: CASSQGDSGRYEQYF.

The table lists this clonotype with many counts. This chain links TRBV7-9 with TRBJ1-5; possible D gene TRBD1, 6 bases. The CDR3 spans 13 residues. From germline, CDR1 is SEHNR and CDR2 FQNEAQ (reference sequence). Trimming pared 6 bases from V and 5 bases from J, leaving 11 bases between. The CDR3 loop is CASSQQGDQPQHF. The CDR3, as DNA: TGTGCCAGCAGTCAACAGGGAGATCAGCCCCAGCATTTT.

This clonotype was observed at least ten times. The V gene is TRBV3-1, the J gene TRBJ2-1, with TRBD1 matching over 10 bases. With 3 bases clipped from V and 2 bases from J, the junction kept 7 bases outside the gene matches. There are 17 residues in the CDR3. The germline V gene encodes CDR1 LGHDT and CDR2 YNNKEL (reference sequence). The CDR3 spells CASSQALGTGAYNEQFF. The CDR3 DNA sequence: TGTGCCAGCAGCCAGGCTCTAGGGACAGGGGCCTACAATGAGCAGTTCTTC.

This clonotype was observed many times. The chain has TRBV29-1 and TRBJ1-4, with TRBD1 matching 9 bases. V dropped 3 bases and J dropped 7; count of bases not matched to a gene: 9. Germline V gene lookup returns CDR1 SQVTM and CDR2 ANQGSEA. This CDR3 is built from 15 residues. The chain's CDR3 is CSVEPGQGTGEKLFF. In nucleotides, the CDR3 is TGCAGCGTTGAGCCGGGACAGGGCACGGGTGAAAAACTGTTTTTT.

The chain joins TRBV4-2 to TRBJ2-2; D is possibly TRBD2 (6 bases). Trimming stripped 1 base from V and 5 bases from J, with 14 bases between. CDR1 LGHNA and CDR2 YNFKEQ come from the germline V gene. The CDR3 has 16 residues. The CDR3 region is CASSQGWDWGTGELFF. CDR3 sequence (DNA): TGTGCCAGCAGCCAAGGATGGGACTGGGGTACCGGGGAGCTGTTTTTT.

Many counts were recorded for this clonotype. The V gene is TRBV5-1, the J gene TRBJ2-6, with D unresolved. V was cut by 3 bases and J by 0 bases, with 7 bases left in between. This CDR3 spans 15 amino acids. Germline V CDR1 and CDR2: SGHRS, YFSETQ. In DNA, the CDR3 is TGCGCCAGCAGCTCGGGTTTCTCTGGGGCCAACGTCCTGACTTTC. This gives the protein CASSSGFSGANVLTF.

This clonotype has a handful of counts. The CDR3: CASSLATGANQETQYF. CDR3 bases: TGCGCCAGCAGCTTGGCCACAGGGGCCAACCAAGAGACCCAGTACTTC. The chain recombines TRBV5-1 with TRBJ2-5; 7 bases align to TRBD1. The ends lost 0 bases at V and 0 bases at J; junction bases unmatched: 5. This CDR3 region has 16 residues. The germline V gene encodes CDR1 SGHRS and CDR2 YFSETQ.

In its sample, this clonotype was seen many times. This chain links TRBV3-1 with TRBJ2-2, with 13 bases aligning to TRBD2. The ends lost 6 bases at V and 2 bases at J; junction bases unmatched: 3. The CDR3 covers 16 residues. The germline V gene has CDR1 LGHDT and CDR2 YNNKEL (reference sequence). In DNA, the CDR3 is TGTGCCAGCAGACGGGGACTAGCGGGAAACACCGGGGAGCTGTTTTTT. The encoded protein is CASRRGLAGNTGELFF.

This chain uses TRBV12-3 or TRBV12-4 with TRBJ2-3; D remains ambiguous. Deletions cut 6 bases from V and 2 bases from J, with 6 bases between. The CDR3 consists of 12 residues. The CDR3 spells CASSVDTDTQYF. CDR3 coding DNA: TGTGCCAGCAGCGTCGACACAGATACGCAGTATTTT.

About this clonotype: A much more abundant neighbour one base away suggests this may be a read error. In this CDR3 the conserved last residue, phenylalanine or tryptophan, is missing, so a read error is likely. V is TRBV7-8 and J is TRBJ1-3, with D unresolved. Trimming pared 0 bases from V and 0 bases from J, leaving 6 bases between. Germline V gene lookup returns CDR1 SGHVS and CDR2 FQNEAQ. This CDR3 spans 15 amino acids. CDR3 DNA: TGTGCCAGCAGCTTAGCAGGGAACTCTGGAAACACCATATATTTA. As protein: CASSLAGNSGNTIYL.

Regarding this clonotype: The conserved closing phenylalanine or tryptophan is absent in this CDR3, likely reflecting a read error. No DNA is shown, since the ends of the CDR3 on it are uncertain; the CDR3 is the one TCRdb lists. The chain carries TRBV14 and TRBJ2-1; TRBD2, the table's D call, lacks a check against the DNA. Germline V gives CDR1 SGHDN, CDR2 FVKESK. The CDR3 has 17 amino acids, counting both end residues. The CDR3 is CASSQGQTSFSYNEQIS.

Many counts were recorded for this clonotype. The V and J genes are TRBV29-1 and TRBJ2-7, with TRBD1 matching 7 bases. V lost 6 bases and J lost 2; bases outside the gene matches: 16. CDR3 size: 16 residues. Germline-derived CDR1 and CDR2 are SQVTM and ANQGSEA. In nucleotides, the CDR3 is TGCAGCGTCAACGGGGCAGGGGGAAGCCCCCCCTACGAGCAGTACTTC. Translated, it gives CSVNGAGGSPPYEQYF.